Each of the 7 T cell receptor beta chains below was sequenced from the same sample in a study of CD8+ T cells in alopecia areata. Extracted RNA was reverse transcribed, and the resulting cDNA served as sequencing template. Sequencing was performed with immunoSEQ multiplex PCR; in TCRdb, only in-frame clones are kept and a portion is missing. In the table there are approximately 170,000 clones, around three fifths of which are singletons. As to treatment: oral pan-JAK inhibitor, 5-10 mg twice daily. Here the sequenced sample was CD4+ T cells sorted from blood, taken at week 24, from a patient treated with tofacitinib. Every receptor here comes from a human donor with alopecia areata.

A few counts support this clone. The V call is TRBV30, the J call TRBJ2-5; tentative D call: TRBD1 (6 bases). V was cut by 2 bases and J by 6 bases, with 19 bases left in between. The CDR3 spans 15 residues. Looked up from germline, CDR1 is GTSNPN and CDR2 is SVGIG (reference sequence). The CDR3 spells CAWSSGQGFAKTQYF. The CDR3 nucleotides read TGTGCCTGGAGTTCCGGGCAGGGGTTTGCAAAGACCCAGTACTTC.

This clone was observed a few times. This chain joins TRBV30 and TRBJ2-1; D not certain. The CDR3 length is 12 residues. Deletions cut 0 bases from V and 12 bases from J, with 12 bases between. Germline lookup yields CDR1 GTSNPN and CDR2 SVGIG (reference sequence). The CDR3 sequence: CAWSVGWAGQFF. The CDR3 DNA reads TGTGCCTGGAGTGTAGGATGGGCTGGGCAGTTCTTC.

The V gene is TRBV11-2, the J gene TRBJ1-2, with a weak D call TRBD1 (6 bases). The CDR3 spans 16 residues. V was trimmed by 4 bases and J by 3 bases, leaving 18 bases between them. Germline CDR1 and CDR2: SGHAT and FQNNGV. The CDR3 spells CASSSPRGGVDYGYTF. CDR3 coding DNA: TGTGCCAGCAGCTCCCCGAGGGGGGGAGTCGACTATGGCTACACCTTC.

V usage is TRBV7-2 and J usage is TRBJ2-7; the match to TRBD1 covers 7 bases. CDR3 size: 14 residues. The germline V gene encodes CDR1 SGHTA and CDR2 FQGNSA. V shed 6 bases and J 4 bases; nucleotides not matched to a gene: 9. CDR3 loop: CASRGYRGFYEQYF. As DNA, the CDR3 is TGTGCCAGCAGGGGATACAGGGGATTTTACGAGCAGTACTTC. The entire variable domain, with the rest obtained from reference TRBV7-2 and TRBJ2-7, is as follows: GAGVSQSPSNKVTEKGKDVELRCDPISGHTALYWYRQSLGQGLEFLIYFQGNSAPDKSGLPSDRFSAERTGGSVSTLTIQRTQQEDSAVYLCASRGYRGFYEQYFGPGTRLTVT.

This clone was seen a few times. This chain's CDR3 is CSAALAGYEQYF. CDR3 bases: TGCAGCGCCGCCCTGGCGGGCTACGAGCAGTACTTC. The chain uses TRBV29-1 and TRBJ2-7, with D perhaps TRBD2 (5 bases). Germline V CDR1 and CDR2: SQVTM, ANQGSEA. The CDR3 is made up of 12 amino acids. V lost 7 bases and J 3 bases, leaving 13 bases between the germline ends.

The chain couples TRBV29-1 to TRBJ2-3; D may be TRBD1 (6 bases). V shed 4 bases and J shed 0 bases, with 14 bases lying between them. The CDR3 has 15 amino acids. The V gene's germline CDR1 is SQVTM and CDR2 ANQGSEA. Here the CDR3 DNA reads TGCAGCGTTGGGAGGACAGCGACGAGCACAGATACGCAGTATTTT. This codes for CSVGRTATSTDTQYF.

The V call is TRBV7-9, the J call TRBJ2-7; the match to TRBD1 covers 8 bases. The germline V gene encodes CDR1 SEHNR and CDR2 FQNEAQ (reference sequence). Trimming cost V 5 bases and J 4 bases; bases outside gene matches: 7. The CDR3 length is 14 residues. Written as DNA, the CDR3 is TGTGCCAGCAGCCCCGGACAGGGCGGATACGAGCAGTACTTC. It codes for CASSPGQGGYEQYF.